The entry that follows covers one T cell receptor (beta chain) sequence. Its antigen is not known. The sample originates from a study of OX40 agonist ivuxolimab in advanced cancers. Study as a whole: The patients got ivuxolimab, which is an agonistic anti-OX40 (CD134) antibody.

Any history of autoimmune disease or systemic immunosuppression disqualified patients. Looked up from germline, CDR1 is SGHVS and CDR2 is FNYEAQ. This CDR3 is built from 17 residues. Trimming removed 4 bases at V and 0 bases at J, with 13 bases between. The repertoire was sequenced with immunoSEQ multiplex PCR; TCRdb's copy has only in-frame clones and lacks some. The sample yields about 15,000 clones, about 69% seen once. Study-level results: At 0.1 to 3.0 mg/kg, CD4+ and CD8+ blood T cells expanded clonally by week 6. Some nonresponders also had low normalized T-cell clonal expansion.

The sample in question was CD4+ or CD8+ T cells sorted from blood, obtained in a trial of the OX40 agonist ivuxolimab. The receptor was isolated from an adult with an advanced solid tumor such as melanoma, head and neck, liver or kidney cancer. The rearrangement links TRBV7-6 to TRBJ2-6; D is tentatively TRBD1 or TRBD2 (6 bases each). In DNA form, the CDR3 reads TGTGCCAGCAGCTCTTGGCGGGACATCTCTGGGGCCAACGTCCTGACTTTC. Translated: CASSSWRDISGANVLTF.